This entry lists 18 T cell receptor beta chains sequenced from one sample in a study of cytomegalovirus exposure and HLA in healthy donors. PCR used 60 Vbeta primers and 13 Jbeta primers. Assay: immunoSEQ multiplex PCR; the TCRdb copy retains only in-frame clones and omits some. The repertoire holds 95,000 to 120,000 clones, 82% seen once, with 2% to 3% in the top ten. The specimen sequenced was PBMCs. These receptors came from a woman under 30 in good health and CMV-seronegative.

The rearrangement links TRBV5-1 to TRBJ1-4; 7 bases fit TRBD1. CDR1 and CDR2 (germline): SGHRS, YFSETQ. The CDR3 sequence is 14 residues long. V dropped 0 bases and J dropped 8; count of bases not matched to a gene: 4. Here the CDR3 reads CASSLDRGGEKLFF. The CDR3 DNA reads TGCGCCAGCAGCTTGGACAGGGGAGGCGAAAAACTGTTTTTT.

The chain is built from TRBV28 and TRBJ1-2, with 8 bases identical to TRBD1. Trimming cost V 4 bases and J 7 bases; bases outside gene matches: 11. The CDR3 has 15 residues. Germline V gene lookup returns CDR1 MDHEN and CDR2 SYDVKM. This chain's CDR3 is CASSSGGRGRFGYTF. The CDR3 region has the DNA TGTGCCAGCAGTTCCGGGGGCAGGGGGCGATTTGGCTACACCTTC.

The rearrangement links TRBV7-9 to TRBJ2-7, with a tentative D call TRBD2 (6 bases). From germline, CDR1 is SEHNR and CDR2 FQNEAQ (reference sequence). The CDR3 length is 14 residues. V was pared by 6 bases and J by 2 bases, with 14 bases between. The CDR3 is CASSPTGGPYEQYF. The CDR3 nucleotides read TGTGCCAGCAGTCCCACCGGAGGGCCCTACGAGCAGTACTTC.

J is TRBJ1-2 and V is TRBV19, with a weak D call TRBD1 (6 bases). The CDR3 has 12 amino acids. V gave up 10 bases and J gave up 5 bases, with 14 bases separating them. The V gene's germline CDR1 is LNHDA and CDR2 SQIVND (reference sequence). CDR3 nucleotides: TGTGCCACCCTCATGGGGGCATATGGCTACACCTTC. Amino acids: CATLMGAYGYTF.

This clone was detected once. In DNA, the CDR3 is TGCGCCAGCAGCCCTTCCGGGGGTGGAAACACCATATATTTT. This codes for CASSPSGGGNTIYF. The V call is TRBV4-1, the J call TRBJ1-3, with TRBD1 as a possible D gene (5 bases). The CDR3 consists of 14 residues. In germline, CDR1 is MGHRA, CDR2 YSYEKL. V was clipped by 4 bases and J by 3 bases, with 10 bases between them.

This chain joins TRBV4-3 and TRBJ2-3; 8 positions agree with TRBD2. V shed 1 base, J shed 5 bases, and the junction held 11 bases outside the gene matches. Looked up from germline, CDR1 is LGHNA and CDR2 is YSLEER. The CDR3 extends over 17 amino acids. The CDR3 DNA reads as TGCGCCAGCAGCCAAGGGGAAGCGGGGGCTGGAGGAGATACGCAGTATTTT. Its translation: CASSQGEAGAGGDTQYF.

The chain uses TRBV10-3 and TRBJ1-1, with D unresolved. V was cut by 10 bases and J by 0 bases, with 15 bases left in between. Germline-derived CDR1 and CDR2 are ENHRY and SYGVKD. This CDR3 is built from 14 residues. DNA for the CDR3: TGTGCCACCCAGAGCCGGGGAATGAACACTGAAGCTTTCTTT. It is translated as CATQSRGMNTEAFF.

This rearrangement joins TRBV2 to TRBJ2-7; the match to TRBD1 covers 7 bases. The germline gives CDR1 SNHLY, CDR2 FYNNEI. The ends lost 6 bases at V and 0 bases at J; junction bases unmatched: 5. The CDR3 is 14 amino acids. CDR3 in amino acids: CASRRDSDSYEQYF. The DNA of the CDR3 is TGTGCCAGCAGAAGGGACAGCGACTCCTACGAGCAGTACTTC.

J is TRBJ1-1 and V is TRBV5-1; 12 bases align to TRBD1. CDR1 and CDR2 from the germline V gene are SGHRS and YFSETQ. The CDR3 covers 14 residues. V trimming: 3 bases; J trimming: 7 bases; junction bases outside the gene matches: 4. This CDR3 reads CASSYRDRGHEAFF. The CDR3 DNA follows: TGCGCCAGCAGCTACCGGGACAGGGGGCATGAAGCTTTCTTT.

V is TRBV5-1 and J is TRBJ2-1; possibly TRBD2 for D (6 bases). Trimming removed 1 base from V and 4 bases from J, with 9 bases in between. The germline V gene has CDR1 SGHRS and CDR2 YFSETQ. The CDR3 extends over 14 amino acids. CDR3 sequence: CASSLIRGYNEQFF. The CDR3 DNA reads TGCGCCAGCAGCTTGATTCGGGGGTACAATGAGCAGTTCTTC.

A few counts support this clone. The J gene is TRBJ2-7, the V gene TRBV27; 9 nucleotides align to TRBD1. The CDR3 spans 13 residues. V lost 6 bases, J lost 2 bases, and 2 bases stayed unmatched. Per the germline V gene, CDR1 is MNHEY and CDR2 is SMNVEV (reference sequence). This CDR3 is CASRRQGAYEQYF. The DNA of the CDR3 is TGTGCCAGCAGACGACAGGGGGCCTACGAGCAGTACTTC.

The chain recombines TRBV5-1 with TRBJ2-1, with 13 nucleotides matching TRBD2. The germline V gene encodes CDR1 SGHRS and CDR2 YFSETQ. V shed 1 base and J 13 bases; nucleotides not matched to a gene: 8. This CDR3 region has 15 residues. The CDR3 loop reads CASSLTRTSGRRQFF. DNA of the CDR3: TGCGCCAGCAGCTTGACGCGGACTAGCGGGAGACGACAGTTCTTC.

The chain uses TRBV25-1 and TRBJ1-6; D is possibly TRBD1 (6 bases). This CDR3 has 12 residues. Germline V gene lookup returns CDR1 MGHDK and CDR2 SYGVNS. Trimming pared 6 bases from V and 8 bases from J, leaving 8 bases between. The CDR3 loop is CASREGDSPLHF. CDR3 nucleotide sequence: TGTGCCAGCAGAGAGGGGGATTCACCCCTCCACTTT.

V and J are TRBV25-1 and TRBJ2-1, with 11 bases identical to TRBD2. Germline V gene lookup returns CDR1 MGHDK and CDR2 SYGVNS. The CDR3 covers 16 residues. The junction had 12 bases not matched to a gene; V was cut back by 7 bases and J by 7 bases. The CDR3 loop is CASIDLSGGAGNEQFF. The CDR3 DNA is TGTGCCAGCATAGATCTTAGCGGGGGGGCGGGTAATGAGCAGTTCTTC. The entire variable domain, with the rest obtained from reference TRBV25-1 and TRBJ2-1, is as follows: EADIYQTPRYLVIGTGKKITLECSQTMGHDKMYWYQQDPGMELHLIHYSYGVNSTEKGDLSSESTVSRIRTEHFPLTLESARPSHTSQYLCASIDLSGGAGNEQFFGPGTRLTVL.

The chain is built from TRBV6-1 and TRBJ2-2; 8 nucleotides align to TRBD1. J lost 4 bases, V lost 6 bases, and 7 bases had no gene match. Germline-derived CDR1 and CDR2 are MNHNS and SASEGT. This CDR3 is 15 amino acids long. CDR3 nucleotide sequence: TGTGCCAGCAGGGCAGACAGGGGTAGCACCGGGGAGCTGTTTTTT. The encoded protein is CASRADRGSTGELFF.

The chain has TRBV19 and TRBJ2-7; no definite D call. This CDR3 has 13 amino acids. Germline CDR1 and CDR2: LNHDA and SQIVND (reference sequence). V dropped 3 bases and J dropped 5 bases, with 11 bases sitting between them. The CDR3 region is CASSIIGFNEQYF. The CDR3 DNA reads TGTGCCAGTAGTATTATCGGGTTTAACGAGCAGTACTTC.

The rearrangement links TRBV5-1 to TRBJ1-1; perhaps TRBD1 as D (5 bases). CDR3 length equals 16 residues. CDR1 SGHRS and CDR2 YFSETQ come from the germline V gene. V shed 3 bases and J shed 5 bases, with 20 bases lying between them. The CDR3 protein is CASSSMGGSTRTEAFF. CDR3 nucleotide sequence: TGCGCCAGCAGCTCGATGGGGGGATCAACGAGGACTGAAGCTTTCTTT.

V is TRBV2 and J is TRBJ2-7, with a weak D call TRBD1 (6 bases). Trimming cost V 6 bases and J 6 bases, with 21 bases left between them. CDR1 and CDR2 from the germline V gene are SNHLY and FYNNEI. CDR3 length equals 15 residues. DNA of the CDR3: TGTGCCAGCAGGGGTTCAGGGGTTTTCTTGGGCGAGCAGTACTTC. Its translation is CASRGSGVFLGEQYF.